Described below is a single T cell receptor (beta chain) sequence and its context. The time point is: pre-treatment sample, taken before nivolumab and TIL therapy. The tumor samples were excised metastases, mostly pleural nodules or supraclavicular lymph nodes. Sequencing used immunoSEQ v3. Each library reached 2 million or so read pairs, or roughly 5-6.5 million at deep level. Libraries were prepared by immunoSEQ multiplex PCR; TCRdb keeps only in-frame clonotypes and omits some of them. The table shows approximately 92,000 clones, with under 70% occurring only once. The data were taken from a study of TIL therapy for anti-PD-1-resistant metastatic lung cancer. Study-wide context: A handful of tumors were EGFR-mutant and two were ALK-rearranged.

The sequence was obtained from a person aged 25-85 years with non-small cell lung cancer. The material was tumor tissue, obtained at baseline.

Written as DNA, the CDR3 is TGTGCCAGCAGTTACCCGGACCGGAATACGCAGTATTTT. This sequence encodes CASSYPDRNTQYF. The chain is built from TRBV6-5 and TRBJ2-3; no definite D call. Germline V lookup: CDR1 MNHEY, CDR2 SVGAGI. CDR3 size: 13 residues. V gave up 2 bases and J gave up 7 bases, with 10 bases separating them.